This T cell receptor beta chain was identified during a study of Ad26.COV2.S vaccination and SARS-CoV-2 variants. Study overall: The donor belonged to the COV1001 Ad26.COV2.S trial arm. Ad26.COV2.S given intramuscularly, once or twice 56 days apart.

Study-level findings and limits: Substantial breadth was reported for post-vaccination spike-specific CD8+ and CD4+ T cells.

As for this clone: As yet, its antigen is unknown.

Treatment here: approximately 18 received Ad26.COV2.S at low or high dose, single or two shots; several received placebo; per-sample allocation not given. Vaccine and placebo recipients were sampled on day 63 after the first injection. Sequencing was performed with immunoSEQ multiplex PCR; in TCRdb, only in-frame clones are kept and a portion is missing. The table has hundreds of thousands of clones, 80% to 90% seen once. V was cut by 0 bases and J by 7 bases, with 15 bases left in between. The CDR3 runs to 16 residues. CDR1 and CDR2 (germline): SGHVS, FQNEAQ. Sequenced here: peripheral blood, sampled in a trial of Ad26.COV2.S vaccine versus placebo. The TCR originated in a person between 18 and 65 years old who received the Ad26.COV2.S COVID-19 vaccine or a placebo. The chain couples TRBV7-8 to TRBJ2-2; the D gene is possibly TRBD2 (6 bases). Written as DNA, the CDR3 is TGTGCCAGCAGCTTAGCGCGGCAAACCGGGGGCGGGGAGCTGTTTTTT. It encodes CASSLARQTGGGELFF.